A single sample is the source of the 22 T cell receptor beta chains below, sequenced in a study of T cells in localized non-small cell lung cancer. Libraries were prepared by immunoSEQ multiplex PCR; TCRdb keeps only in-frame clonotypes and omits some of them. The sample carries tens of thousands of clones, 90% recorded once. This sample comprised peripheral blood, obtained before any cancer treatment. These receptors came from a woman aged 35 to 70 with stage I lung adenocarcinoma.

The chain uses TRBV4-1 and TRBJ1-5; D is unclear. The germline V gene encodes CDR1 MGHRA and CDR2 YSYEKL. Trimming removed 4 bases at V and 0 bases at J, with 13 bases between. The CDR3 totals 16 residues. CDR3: CASSLTSDYSNQPQHF. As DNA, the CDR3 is TGCGCCAGCAGCCTAACGTCAGATTATAGCAATCAGCCCCAGCATTTT.

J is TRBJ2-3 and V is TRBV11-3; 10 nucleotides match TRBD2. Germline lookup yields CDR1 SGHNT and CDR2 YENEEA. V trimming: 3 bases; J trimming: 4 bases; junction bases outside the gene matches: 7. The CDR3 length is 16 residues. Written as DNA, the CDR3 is TGTGCCAGCAGCTTCCTTAGCGGGAGGAGGGCAGATACGCAGTATTTT. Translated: CASSFLSGRRADTQYF.

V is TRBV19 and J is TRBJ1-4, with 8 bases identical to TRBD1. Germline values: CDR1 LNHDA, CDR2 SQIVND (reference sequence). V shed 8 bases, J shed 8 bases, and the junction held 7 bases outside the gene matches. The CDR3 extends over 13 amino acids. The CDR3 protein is CASSDRGGEKLFF. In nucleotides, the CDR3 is TGTGCCAGTTCAGACAGGGGAGGCGAAAAACTGTTTTTT.

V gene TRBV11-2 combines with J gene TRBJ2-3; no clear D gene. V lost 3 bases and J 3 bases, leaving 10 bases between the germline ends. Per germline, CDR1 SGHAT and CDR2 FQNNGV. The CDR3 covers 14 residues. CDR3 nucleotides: TGTGCCAGCAGCTTTATGGCTACTACAGATACGCAGTATTTT. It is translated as CASSFMATTDTQYF. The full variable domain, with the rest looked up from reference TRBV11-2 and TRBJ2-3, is EAGVAQSPRYKIIEKRQSVAFWCNPISGHATLYWYQQILGQGPKLLIQFQNNGVVDDSQLPKDRFSAERLKGVDSTLKIQPAKLEDSAVYLCASSFMATTDTQYFGPGTRLTVL.

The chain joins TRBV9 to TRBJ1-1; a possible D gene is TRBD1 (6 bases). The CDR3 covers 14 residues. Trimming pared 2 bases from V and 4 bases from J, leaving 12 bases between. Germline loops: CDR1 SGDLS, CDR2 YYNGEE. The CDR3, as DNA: TGTGCCAGCAGCGTCGGGACAATCGGCACTGAAGCTTTCTTT. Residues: CASSVGTIGTEAFF.

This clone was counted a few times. CDR3 sequence (DNA): TGTGCCTGGAGTGTACTCAGGAACACTGAAGCTTTCTTT. It is translated as CAWSVLRNTEAFF. The J gene is TRBJ1-1, the V gene TRBV30; no definite D call. With 0 bases removed from V and 1 base from J, the gap between germline ends came to 6 bases. The germline CDR1 and CDR2 sequences are GTSNPN and SVGIG (reference sequence). The CDR3 is made up of 13 amino acids.

DNA for the CDR3: TGTGCCAGCAGTTTACAGGGCACTGAAGCTTTCTTT. It yields the protein CASSLQGTEAFF. V gene TRBV2 combines with J gene TRBJ1-1; possible D gene TRBD1, 6 bases. The CDR3 contains 12 residues. Germline CDR1 reads SNHLY; CDR2 reads FYNNEI. Trimming shortened V by 5 bases and J by 4 bases, and 8 bases separated the two germline ends.

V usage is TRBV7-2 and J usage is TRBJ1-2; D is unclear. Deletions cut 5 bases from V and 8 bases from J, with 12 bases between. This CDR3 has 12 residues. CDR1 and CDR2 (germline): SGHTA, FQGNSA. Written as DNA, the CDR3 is TGTGCCAGCAGCCTGACGTCGCCAGGCTACACCTTC. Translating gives CASSLTSPGYTF.

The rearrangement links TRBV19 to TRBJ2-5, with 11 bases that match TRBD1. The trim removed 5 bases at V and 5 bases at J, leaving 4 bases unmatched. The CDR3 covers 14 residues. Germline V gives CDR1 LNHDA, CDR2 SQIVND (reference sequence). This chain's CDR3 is CASSPDRGRETQYF. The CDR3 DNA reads TGTGCCAGTAGTCCGGACAGGGGGCGTGAGACCCAGTACTTC. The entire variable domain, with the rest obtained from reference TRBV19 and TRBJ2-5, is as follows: DGGITQSPKYLFRKEGQNVTLSCEQNLNHDAMYWYRQDPGQGLRLIYYSQIVNDFQKGDIAEGYSVSREKKESFPLTVTSAQKNPTAFYLCASSPDRGRETQYFGPGTRLLVL.

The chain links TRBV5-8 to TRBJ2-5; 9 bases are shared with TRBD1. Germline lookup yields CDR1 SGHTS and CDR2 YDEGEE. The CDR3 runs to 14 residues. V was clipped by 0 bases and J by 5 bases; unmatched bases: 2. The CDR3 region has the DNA TGTGCCAGCAGCTTGGACAGGGGGCAGGAGACCCAGTACTTC. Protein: CASSLDRGQETQYF.

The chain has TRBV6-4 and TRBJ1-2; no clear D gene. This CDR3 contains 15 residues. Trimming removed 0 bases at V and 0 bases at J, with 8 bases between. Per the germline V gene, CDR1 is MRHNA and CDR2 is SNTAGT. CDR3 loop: CASSDSAAANYGYTF. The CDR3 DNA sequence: TGTGCCAGCAGTGACTCAGCAGCAGCTAACTATGGCTACACCTTC.

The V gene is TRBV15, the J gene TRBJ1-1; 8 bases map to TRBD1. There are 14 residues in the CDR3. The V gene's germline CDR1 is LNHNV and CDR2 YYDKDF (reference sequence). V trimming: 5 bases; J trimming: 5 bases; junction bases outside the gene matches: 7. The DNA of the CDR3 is TGTGCCACCAGCCCCAGGGGGCAGGGGACTGAAGCTTTCTTT. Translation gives CATSPRGQGTEAFF.

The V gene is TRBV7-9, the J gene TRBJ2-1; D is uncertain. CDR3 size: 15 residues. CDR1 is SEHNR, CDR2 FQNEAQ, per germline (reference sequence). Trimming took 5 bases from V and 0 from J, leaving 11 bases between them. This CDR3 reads CASSAQWSSYNEQFF. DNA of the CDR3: TGTGCCAGCAGCGCACAGTGGTCCTCCTACAATGAGCAGTTCTTC.

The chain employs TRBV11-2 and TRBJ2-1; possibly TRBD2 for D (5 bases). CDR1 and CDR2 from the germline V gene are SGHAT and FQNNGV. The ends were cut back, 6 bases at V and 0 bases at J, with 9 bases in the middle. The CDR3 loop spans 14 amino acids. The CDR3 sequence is CASRRRDSYNEQFF. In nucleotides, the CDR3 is TGTGCCAGCAGACGCCGGGACTCCTACAATGAGCAGTTCTTC.

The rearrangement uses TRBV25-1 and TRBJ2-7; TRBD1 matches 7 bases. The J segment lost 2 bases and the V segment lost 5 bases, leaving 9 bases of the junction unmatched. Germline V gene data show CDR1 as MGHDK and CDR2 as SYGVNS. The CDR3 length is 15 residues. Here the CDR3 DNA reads TGTGCCAGCAGTCGAACCGGGACAGCAGCCTACGAGCAGTACTTC. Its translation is CASSRTGTAAYEQYF.

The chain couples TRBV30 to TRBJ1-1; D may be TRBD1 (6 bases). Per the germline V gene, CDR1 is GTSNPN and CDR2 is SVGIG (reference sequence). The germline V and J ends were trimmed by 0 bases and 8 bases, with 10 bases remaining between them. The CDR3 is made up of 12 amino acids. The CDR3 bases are TGTGCCTGGAGTGTACAGGGCCTCGAAGCTTTCTTT. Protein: CAWSVQGLEAFF.

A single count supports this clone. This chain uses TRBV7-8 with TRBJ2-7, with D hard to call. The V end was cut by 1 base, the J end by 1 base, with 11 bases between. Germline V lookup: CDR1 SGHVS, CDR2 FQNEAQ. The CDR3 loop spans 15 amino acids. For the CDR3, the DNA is TGTGCCAGCAGCTTAGAAGTCGTCCCGTCCTACGAGCAGTACTTC. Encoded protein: CASSLEVVPSYEQYF.

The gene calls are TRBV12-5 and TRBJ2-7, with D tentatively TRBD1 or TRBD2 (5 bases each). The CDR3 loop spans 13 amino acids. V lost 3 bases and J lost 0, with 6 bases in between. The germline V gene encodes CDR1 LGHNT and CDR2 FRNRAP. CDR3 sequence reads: CASGLGTSYEQYF. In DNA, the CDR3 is TGTGCTAGTGGTTTAGGGACCTCCTACGAGCAGTACTTC.

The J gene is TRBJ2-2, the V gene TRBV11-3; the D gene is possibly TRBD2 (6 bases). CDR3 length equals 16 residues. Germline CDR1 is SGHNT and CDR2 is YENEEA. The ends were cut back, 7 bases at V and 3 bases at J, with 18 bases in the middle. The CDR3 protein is CASTSPRGWDTGELFF. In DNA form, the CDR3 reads TGTGCCAGCACCTCCCCACGGGGGTGGGACACCGGGGAGCTGTTTTTT. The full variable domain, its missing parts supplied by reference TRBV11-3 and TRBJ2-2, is EAGVVQSPRYKIIEKKQPVAFWCNPISGHNTLYWYLQNLGQGPELLIRYENEEAVDDSQLPKDRFSAERLKGVDSTLKIQPAELGDSAVYLCASTSPRGWDTGELFFGEGSRLTVL.

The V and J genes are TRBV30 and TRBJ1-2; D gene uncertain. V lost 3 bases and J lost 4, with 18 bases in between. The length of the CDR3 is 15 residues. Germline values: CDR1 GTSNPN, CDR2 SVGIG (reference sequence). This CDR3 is CAWRGGDANVYGYTF. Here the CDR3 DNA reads TGTGCCTGGAGAGGAGGTGACGCTAATGTCTATGGCTACACCTTC. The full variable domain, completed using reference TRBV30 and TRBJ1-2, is SQTIHQWPATLVQPVGSPLSLECTVEGTSNPNLYWYRQAAGRGLQLLFYSVGIGQISSEVPQNLSASRPQDRQFILSSKKLLLSDSGFYLCAWRGGDANVYGYTFGSGTRLTVV.

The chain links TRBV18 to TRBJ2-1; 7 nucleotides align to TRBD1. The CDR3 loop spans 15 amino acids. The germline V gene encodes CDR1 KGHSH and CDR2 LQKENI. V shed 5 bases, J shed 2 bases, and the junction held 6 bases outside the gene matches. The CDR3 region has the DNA TGTGCCAGCTCAGCCGACAGGGACCCCTACAATGAGCAGTTCTTC. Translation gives CASSADRDPYNEQFF.

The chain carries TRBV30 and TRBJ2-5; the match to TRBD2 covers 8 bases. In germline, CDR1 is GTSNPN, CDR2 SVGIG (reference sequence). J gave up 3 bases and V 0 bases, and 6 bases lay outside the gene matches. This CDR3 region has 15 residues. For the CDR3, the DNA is TGTGCCTGGAGTGTCCCGGGACTAGTTAAAGAGACCCAGTACTTC. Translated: CAWSVPGLVKETQYF.